This record concerns one T cell receptor beta chain sequence. Its cognate antigen is unknown. The sample is drawn from a study of monozygotic twins with inflammatory bowel disease. Study observations and caveats: IBD-affected twins scored below their healthy co-twins in TCRbeta diversity (inverse Simpson). People with IBD had fewer clonotypes in common with others than healthy twins did, especially with disease activity. Repertoire similarity did not separate concordant from discordant twins, possibly from limited power.

No DNA is given; TCRdb re-called the 5' RACE reads and lists each CDR3 protein once. This table lists 200,000 to 250,000 distinct CDR3 sequences. CDR3 length: 16 amino acids. CDR1 and CDR2 (germline): MNHNS, SASEGT. The TCR originated in a human donor with ulcerative colitis or Crohn's disease, or a healthy co-twin of an affected twin (not recorded which). This chain joins TRBV6-1 and TRBJ1-5. Sample: blood. CDR3 sequence: CASGDPREVRNQPQHF.